This T cell receptor beta chain was identified during a study of Ad26.COV2.S vaccination and SARS-CoV-2 variants. On the study more broadly: A participant enrolled in the COV1001 Ad26.COV2.S trial arm provided the sample.

In regard to this clone: What it recognizes is unknown.

Treatment: around 19 received Ad26.COV2.S at low or high dose, single or two shots; about 5 received placebo; per-sample allocation not given. Sampling was performed 63 days after the first vaccine or placebo injection. This person who donated was an adult of 18-55 years in Boston. Study-level findings and limits: Marked by substantial breadth, spike-specific CD8+ and CD4+ T cell responses were reportedly seen after vaccination. Researchers reported similar non-spike TCR breadth in vaccine and placebo recipients.

CDR1 and CDR2 from the germline V gene are SQVTM and ANQGSEA. The V end lost 7 bases, the J end lost 7 bases, and 14 bases lay between the germline ends. The length of the CDR3 is 12 residues. Measured with immunoSEQ multiplex PCR; TCRdb has only the in-frame clones, and not every one. The table shows 380,000 or so clones, with 80% to 90% occurring only once. The material sequenced was peripheral blood, taken in a trial of Ad26.COV2.S vaccine versus placebo. This chain connects TRBV29-1 to TRBJ1-5, with D possibly matching TRBD1 (5 bases). This receptor was identified in a person between 18 and 59 years old who received the Ad26.COV2.S COVID-19 vaccine or a placebo. CDR3 residues: CSAADSDQPQHF. DNA for the CDR3: TGCAGCGCCGCAGACAGCGACCAGCCCCAGCATTTT.